This record looks at one T cell receptor (beta chain) sequence and its context. What it recognizes is unknown. The sample originates from a study of vaccination and CD4 T cells after COVID-19. For the study at large: Cells received overlapping spike peptides from SARS-CoV-2, HCoV-NL63, HCoV-OC43 and HCoV-229E as stimulation.

The Oncomine TCR Beta short-read assay generated sequence data from the DNA of cultured CD4+ T cells. The source of extracted genomic DNA was cultured CD4+ T cells. TCRdb called the PCR reads again in MiXCR, with one record for every CDR3 protein. Here the sample spans some 16,000 distinct CDR3 sequences, approximately 70% being singletons. The CDR3 is 15 amino acids. V lost 3 bases to trimming and J lost 2 bases; unmatched junction nucleotides: 7. Germline CDR1 is SGHDN and CDR2 is FVKESK. Treatment meaning: roughly 11-day PBMC culture with coronavirus spike peptide pools or control peptides (ViraFEST assay). TCRs were sequenced by ViraFEST after antigen-specific T cells had been expanded with peptide pools. PCR positivity was dated March to December 2020, before US Alpha, Beta and Delta variants.

The source is a human donor who had recovered from COVID-19. The rearrangement uses TRBV14 and TRBJ2-7; 7 nucleotides line up with TRBD2. Sequences were obtained from CD4+ T cells from blood, cultured in vitro. In DNA form, the CDR3 reads TGTGCCAGCAGCCAGGGCGGGAGAAGGACCTACGAGCAGTACTTC. Its protein product is CASSQGGRRTYEQYF.